This TCR beta chain originates from a study of blood T cell repertoires in COVID-19. Study-level information: Samples of COVID-19 (acute and convalescent) were obtained from the United States, Italy and Spain. Sources were T cells, B-cell-depleted T cells, or PBMCs; the material itself was cDNA or gDNA.

As originally analysed: How many nucleated cells were present was estimated from reference gene primer amplification. Some clones are missing from TCRdb's copy, which holds only in-frame ones; the method was immunoSEQ multiplex PCR. V and J calls and clone size are given by that table; D and trimming were obtained from the DNA. The top ten clones hold around 2.6% of a sample with under 200,000 clones, about 90% of them seen once. Germline lookup yields CDR1 SGHDN and CDR2 FVKESK. The CDR3 is 16 residues long. The V end lost 4 bases, the J end lost 1 base, and 16 bases lay between the germline ends. The chain combines TRBV14 with TRBJ1-1; tentative D call: TRBD1 (5 bases). This receptor was obtained from a man aged 35 to 55 with active or convalescent COVID-19. Sequenced sample: peripheral blood. The CDR3 region has the DNA TGTGCCAGCAGCCGCATTGGGGCGGGAAAGAACACTGAAGCTTTCTTT. Protein sequence: CASSRIGAGKNTEAFF.